This passage covers 6 T cell receptor beta chains from one sample sequenced in a study of blood T cell repertoires in COVID-19. Produced via immunoSEQ multiplex PCR; TCRdb's table is partial and in-frame only. Of some 74,000 clones in the sample, approximately 88% are singletons; the top ten hold under 7.5%. Specimen: peripheral blood. All receptors derive from a woman of 80 years or more with acute or convalescent COVID-19.

The chain has TRBV10-1 and TRBJ2-3, with D tentatively TRBD2 (5 bases). Deletions cut 5 bases from V and 1 base from J, with 7 bases between. This CDR3 contains 13 residues. Germline V gives CDR1 WNHNN, CDR2 SYGVQD (reference sequence). The CDR3 DNA sequence: TGCGCCAGCAGTCTAGCAGGCACAGATACGCAGTATTTT. Translation: CASSLAGTDTQYF.

V and J are TRBV27 and TRBJ1-3; 8 bases line up with TRBD1. This CDR3 has 16 residues. The germline V gene encodes CDR1 MNHEY and CDR2 SMNVEV (reference sequence). Trimming removed 8 bases from V and 4 bases from J; junction bases left unmatched: 13. The CDR3 loop reads CASAQQGGSGGNTIYF. In DNA form, the CDR3 reads TGTGCCAGCGCTCAACAGGGGGGATCGGGAGGAAACACCATATATTTT.

The chain couples TRBV11-2 to TRBJ1-2; D possibly corresponds to TRBD1 (5 bases). In germline, CDR1 is SGHAT, CDR2 FQNNGV. The CDR3 totals 15 residues. The germline V and J ends were trimmed by 2 bases and 7 bases, with 17 bases remaining between them. The CDR3 is CASSLLTGGGAGYTF. In DNA form, the CDR3 reads TGTGCCAGCAGCTTATTAACGGGGGGTGGGGCTGGCTACACCTTC. Full variable domain (outside the CDR3, taken from reference TRBV11-2 and TRBJ1-2): EAGVAQSPRYKIIEKRQSVAFWCNPISGHATLYWYQQILGQGPKLLIQFQNNGVVDDSQLPKDRFSAERLKGVDSTLKIQPAKLEDSAVYLCASSLLTGGGAGYTFGSGTRLTVV.

V usage is TRBV12-3 or TRBV12-4 and J usage is TRBJ1-2; unclear D gene. The CDR3 sequence is 13 residues long. The V and J ends lost 7 bases and 2 bases respectively, with 11 bases between them. The CDR3 region is CASTLAQNYGYTF. The CDR3 DNA sequence: TGTGCCAGCACCTTGGCACAGAACTATGGCTACACCTTC.

The V call is TRBV11-2, the J call TRBJ2-1; D remains ambiguous. CDR1 is SGHAT and CDR2 is FQNNGV in the germline V gene. Trimming cost V 1 base and J 5 bases, with 6 bases left between them. This CDR3 contains 13 residues. CDR3 bases: TGTGCCAGCAGCTTAGGCCAGAACAATGAGCAGTTCTTC. It codes for CASSLGQNNEQFF. Combining the CDR3 with reference TRBV11-2 and TRBJ2-1 gives the whole variable domain EAGVAQSPRYKIIEKRQSVAFWCNPISGHATLYWYQQILGQGPKLLIQFQNNGVVDDSQLPKDRFSAERLKGVDSTLKIQPAKLEDSAVYLCASSLGQNNEQFFGPGTRLTVL.

CDR3 bases: TGTGCCAGCAGTTCCCGGTCAGGGGGGCGAGGTGGTTCACCCCTCCACTTT. Residues: CASSSRSGGRGGSPLHF. J is TRBJ1-6 and V is TRBV6-2 or TRBV6-3; 7 nucleotides agree with TRBD1. The CDR3 has 17 amino acids. J gave up 9 bases and V 4 bases, and 15 bases lay outside the gene matches. The V gene's germline CDR1 is MNHEY and CDR2 SVGEGT.